The clone carrying this TCR beta chain came up a few times. The data stem from a study of T-cell reconstitution after alpha-beta-depleted transplantation in children. For TCRbeta, the library was prepared with unique molecular identifiers. TCRdb independently ran MiXCR on the PCR reads; one entry per CDR3 protein. Counted here are roughly 400,000 distinct CDR3 sequences, 43% occurring once; the ten biggest clones make up under 30%. V lost 6 bases, J lost 2 bases, and 11 bases lay in between. The CDR3 runs 13 residues. Germline V gene sequence: CDR1 ENHRY, CDR2 SYGVKD. The chain has TRBV10-3 and TRBJ2-7, with D unclear. The clonotype originates from a girl aged 2-10 years with aplastic anemia, due to receive a stem cell transplant. The sequenced sample was PBMCs, obtained before TCRalphabeta/CD19-depleted stem cell transplant. CDR3 sequence (DNA): TGTGCCATCAGCGCGGAGCCGACCTACGAGCAGTACTTC. This encodes CAISAEPTYEQYF.